A selection of T cell receptor beta chains follows, all from one sample in a study of cytomegalovirus exposure and HLA in healthy donors. Libraries were prepared by immunoSEQ multiplex PCR; TCRdb keeps only in-frame clonotypes and omits some of them. The sample lists 170,000 or so clones, around three quarters occurring once. The sample was PBMCs. Every receptor here comes from a woman in her forties or fifties in good health and CMV-seropositive. Each CDR3 is given with its conserved first and last residue. The order of the fields is clone size, J gene, V gene, D gene, CDR3 protein, CDR3 DNA. The D gene is left open where the match is weak. Some rows have no size entry. The others give once, few or many, or a class for an expanded clone.

-	TRBJ2-2	TRBV7-9	-	CASSLGQVVTGELFF	TGTGCCAGCAGCTTAGGGCAGGTTGTGACCGGGGAGCTGTTTTTT
-	TRBJ2-7	TRBV7-2	-	CASSYTTEQYF	TGTGCCAGCAGCTACACTACCGAGCAGTACTTC
-	TRBJ1-4	TRBV4-2	-	CASSQSGAATNEKLFF	TGTGCCAGCAGCCAATCAGGGGCAGCAACTAATGAAAAACTGTTTTTT
-	TRBJ1-1	TRBV2	-	CASRANEAFF	TGTGCCAGCAGAGCTAATGAAGCTTTCTTT
-	TRBJ1-6	TRBV7-3	-	CASSWGQLNSPLHF	TGTGCCAGCAGCTGGGGACAACTAAATTCACCCCTCCACTTT
few	TRBJ2-7	TRBV7-9	TRBD1	CASSLGITTGSPYEQYF	TGTGCCAGCAGCTTAGGCATCACGACAGGGAGTCCCTACGAGCAGTACTTC
-	TRBJ1-3	TRBV14	TRBD1	CASSQPGQGAGNTIYF	TGTGCCAGCAGCCAACCGGGACAGGGAGCTGGAAACACCATATATTTT
-	TRBJ1-5	TRBV18	TRBD1	CASSFQGGASNQPQHF	TGTGCCAGCTCATTTCAGGGGGGCGCGAGCAATCAGCCCCAGCATTTT
-	TRBJ1-1	TRBV2	-	CASTGERETEAFF	TGTGCCAGCACAGGGGAGAGAGAGACTGAAGCTTTCTTT
-	TRBJ2-1	TRBV6-5	-	CASSPTPGEQFF	TGTGCCAGCAGTCCAACACCAGGCGAGCAGTTCTTC
-	TRBJ1-2	TRBV30	TRBD1	CAWSQGAGLFGYTF	TGTGCCTGGAGTCAGGGGGCGGGATTGTTTGGCTACACCTTC
-	TRBJ1-3	TRBV2	TRBD1	CASSKTGGPPGNTIYF	TGTGCCAGCAGCAAGACAGGGGGACCCCCTGGAAACACCATATATTTT
-	TRBJ2-7	TRBV10-3	-	CAISGGGYEQYF	TGTGCCATCAGTGGGGGCGGCTACGAGCAGTACTTC
few	TRBJ2-1	TRBV7-9	-	CASSLTYEQFF	TGTGCCAGCAGCCTAACGTATGAGCAGTTCTTC
-	TRBJ2-3	TRBV6-5	TRBD2	CASSYSSGSTDTQYF	TGTGCCAGCAGTTACTCTAGCGGGAGCACAGATACGCAGTATTTT
-	TRBJ1-5	TRBV2	TRBD1	CASRPGQGVQPQHF	TGTGCCAGCAGACCGGGACAGGGAGTACAGCCCCAGCATTTT
few	TRBJ1-2	TRBV6-1	TRBD1	CASSERDREGYTF	TGTGCCAGCAGTGAACGAGACAGGGAAGGCTACACCTTC
few	TRBJ2-7	TRBV15	TRBD1	CATSRGQGGSEQYF	TGTGCCACCAGCAGGGGACAGGGGGGGTCCGAGCAGTACTTC
-	TRBJ1-4	TRBV4-1	-	CASSLGRGLPTNEKLFF	TGCGCCAGCAGCCTAGGTCGAGGTCTCCCAACTAATGAAAAACTGTTTTTT
-	TRBJ2-5	TRBV9	TRBD2	CASRPGLAGETQYF	TGTGCCAGCAGGCCGGGACTAGCGGGAGAGACCCAGTACTTC
-	TRBJ1-5	TRBV10-3	-	CATTGEASNQPQHF	TGTGCCACCACGGGGGAGGCCAGCAATCAGCCCCAGCATTTT
-	TRBJ2-5	TRBV2	-	CASSARVEQYF	TGTGCCAGCAGTGCGAGAGTAGAGCAGTACTTC
few	TRBJ2-6	TRBV14	-	CASSQFLSGANVLTF	TGTGCCAGCAGCCAATTCCTCTCTGGGGCCAACGTCCTGACTTTC
-	TRBJ2-1	TRBV9	TRBD2	CASSAPGLAFREQFF	TGTGCCAGCAGCGCCCCGGGACTAGCGTTCCGTGAGCAGTTCTTC
few	TRBJ2-7	TRBV7-2	-	CASSLGTTISYEQYF	TGTGCCAGCAGCTTAGGGACAACGATCTCCTACGAGCAGTACTTC
-	TRBJ2-2	TRBV7-3	TRBD2	CASSRLAGVPGELFF	TGTGCCAGCAGCCGACTAGCGGGAGTGCCCGGGGAGCTGTTTTTT
-	TRBJ1-1	TRBV7-2	-	CASGWLNTEAFF	TGTGCCAGCGGTTGGCTGAACACTGAAGCTTTCTTT
-	TRBJ1-5	TRBV28	-	CASSLLASSNQPQHF	TGTGCCAGCAGTTTATTGGCCAGTAGCAATCAGCCCCAGCATTTT